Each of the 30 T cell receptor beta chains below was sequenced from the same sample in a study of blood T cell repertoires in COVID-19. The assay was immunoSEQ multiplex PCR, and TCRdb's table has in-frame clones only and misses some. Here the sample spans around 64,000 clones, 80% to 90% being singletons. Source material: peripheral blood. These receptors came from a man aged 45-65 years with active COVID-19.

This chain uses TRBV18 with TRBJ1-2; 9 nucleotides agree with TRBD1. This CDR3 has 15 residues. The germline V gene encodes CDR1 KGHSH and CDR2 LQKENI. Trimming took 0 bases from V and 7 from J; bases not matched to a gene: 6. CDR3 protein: CASSPPRDRESGYTF. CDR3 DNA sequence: TGTGCCAGCTCACCACCCCGGGACAGGGAGAGTGGCTACACCTTC.

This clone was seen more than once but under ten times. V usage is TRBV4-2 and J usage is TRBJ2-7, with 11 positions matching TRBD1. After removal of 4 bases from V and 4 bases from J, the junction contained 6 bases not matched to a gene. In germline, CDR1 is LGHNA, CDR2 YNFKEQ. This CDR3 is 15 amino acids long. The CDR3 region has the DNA TGTGCCAGCAGCCCACCGGGACAGGGGGTTTACGAGCAGTACTTC. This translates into CASSPPGQGVYEQYF.

CDR3 sequence (DNA): TGCGCCAGCAGCTCCACAGGGTGGGATGAGCAGTTCTTC. It is translated as CASSSTGWDEQFF. The chain is built from TRBV5-1 and TRBJ2-1; maybe TRBD1 (6 bases). Germline values: CDR1 SGHRS, CDR2 YFSETQ. The CDR3 consists of 13 residues. Deletions cut 3 bases from V and 8 bases from J, with 12 bases between. Full variable domain (remainder filled in from reference TRBV5-1 and TRBJ2-1): KAGVTQTPRYLIKTRGQQVTLSCSPISGHRSVSWYQQTPGQGLQFLFEYFSETQRNKGNFPGRFSGRQFSNSRSEMNVSTLELGDSALYLCASSSTGWDEQFFGPGTRLTVL.

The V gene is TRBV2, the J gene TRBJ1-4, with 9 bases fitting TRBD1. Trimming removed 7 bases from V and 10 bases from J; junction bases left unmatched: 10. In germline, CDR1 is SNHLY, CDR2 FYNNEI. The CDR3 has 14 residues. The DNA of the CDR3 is TGTGCCAGCAATCTGGGACAGGGCTACGGAAAACTGTTTTTT. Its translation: CASNLGQGYGKLFF.

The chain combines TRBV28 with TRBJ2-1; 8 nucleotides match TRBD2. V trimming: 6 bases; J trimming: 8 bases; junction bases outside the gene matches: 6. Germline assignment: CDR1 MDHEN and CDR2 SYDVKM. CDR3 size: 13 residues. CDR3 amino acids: CASRLAASDEQFF. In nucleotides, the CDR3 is TGTGCCAGCAGACTAGCGGCGAGCGATGAGCAGTTCTTC. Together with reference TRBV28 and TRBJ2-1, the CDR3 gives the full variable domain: DVKVTQSSRYLVKRTGEKVFLECVQDMDHENMFWYRQDPGLGLRLIYFSYDVKMKEKGDIPEGYSVSREKKERFSLILESASTNQTSMYLCASRLAASDEQFFGPGTRLTVL.

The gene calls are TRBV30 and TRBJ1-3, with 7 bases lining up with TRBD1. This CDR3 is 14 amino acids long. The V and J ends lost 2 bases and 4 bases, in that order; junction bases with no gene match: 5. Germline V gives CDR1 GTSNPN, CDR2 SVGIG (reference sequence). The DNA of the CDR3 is TGTGCCTGGAGTTCCGGGACAGACGGAAACACCATATATTTT. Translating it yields CAWSSGTDGNTIYF.

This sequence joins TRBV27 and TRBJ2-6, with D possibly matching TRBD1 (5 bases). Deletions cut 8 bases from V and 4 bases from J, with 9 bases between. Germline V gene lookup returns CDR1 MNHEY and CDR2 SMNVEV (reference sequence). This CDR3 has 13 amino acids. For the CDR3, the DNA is TGTGCCAGCGCCAGGGCGGGGGCCAACGTCCTGACTTTC. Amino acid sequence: CASARAGANVLTF.

The CDR3 here is CASSLGVSEYEQYF. CDR3 sequence (DNA): TGTGCCAGCAGCTTAGGGGTTAGCGAGTACGAGCAGTACTTC. The chain has TRBV7-2 and TRBJ2-7; D possibly corresponds to TRBD2 (5 bases). The CDR3 is made up of 14 amino acids. Per the germline V gene, CDR1 is SGHTA and CDR2 is FQGNSA. V lost 1 base to trimming and J lost 4 bases, with 11 bases between them.

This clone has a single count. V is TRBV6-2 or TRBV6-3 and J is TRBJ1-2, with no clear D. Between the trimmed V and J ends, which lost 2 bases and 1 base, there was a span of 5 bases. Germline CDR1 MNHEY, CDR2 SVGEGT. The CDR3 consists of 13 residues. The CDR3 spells CASSYADNYGYTF. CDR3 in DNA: TGTGCCAGCAGTTACGCGGATAACTATGGCTACACCTTC.

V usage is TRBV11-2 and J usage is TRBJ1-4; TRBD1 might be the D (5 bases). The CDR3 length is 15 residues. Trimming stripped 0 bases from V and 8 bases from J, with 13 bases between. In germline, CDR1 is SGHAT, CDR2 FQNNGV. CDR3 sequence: CASSLDRQGIEKLFF. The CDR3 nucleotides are TGTGCCAGCAGCTTAGATAGGCAGGGAATAGAAAAACTGTTTTTT.

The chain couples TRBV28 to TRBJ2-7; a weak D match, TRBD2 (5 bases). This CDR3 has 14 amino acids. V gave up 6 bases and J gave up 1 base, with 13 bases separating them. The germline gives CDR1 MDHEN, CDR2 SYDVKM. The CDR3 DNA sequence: TGTGCCAGCAGCCTACTAGGCAGATCCTACGAGCAGTACTTC. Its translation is CASSLLGRSYEQYF.

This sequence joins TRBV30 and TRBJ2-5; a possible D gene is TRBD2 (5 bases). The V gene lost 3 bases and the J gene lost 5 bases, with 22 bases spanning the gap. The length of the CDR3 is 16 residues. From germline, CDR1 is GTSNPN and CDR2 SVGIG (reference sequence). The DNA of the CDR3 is TGTGCCTGGAGCGACCTGGGGAGCGCAGCCGGGGAGACCCAGTACTTC. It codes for CAWSDLGSAAGETQYF.

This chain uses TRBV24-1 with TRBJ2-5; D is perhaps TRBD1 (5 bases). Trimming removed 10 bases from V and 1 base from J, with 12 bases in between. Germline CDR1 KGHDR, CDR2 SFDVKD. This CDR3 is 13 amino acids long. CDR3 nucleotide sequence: TGTGCCACTAGGGCCGACAGCCAAGAGACCCAGTACTTC. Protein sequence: CATRADSQETQYF.

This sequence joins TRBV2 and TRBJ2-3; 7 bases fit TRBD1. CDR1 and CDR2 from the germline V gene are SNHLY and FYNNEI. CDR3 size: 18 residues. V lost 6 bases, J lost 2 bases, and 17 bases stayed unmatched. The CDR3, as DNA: TGTGCCAGCAGCCAATACGGACAGGAGATTAAGAACACAGATACGCAGTATTTT. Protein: CASSQYGQEIKNTDTQYF.

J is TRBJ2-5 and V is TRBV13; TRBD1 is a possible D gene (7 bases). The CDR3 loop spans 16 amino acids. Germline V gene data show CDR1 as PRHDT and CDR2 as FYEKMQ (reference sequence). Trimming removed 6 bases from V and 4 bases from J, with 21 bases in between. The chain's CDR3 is CASSSTGDLSRETQYF. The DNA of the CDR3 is TGTGCCAGCAGTTCTACAGGGGACTTGAGTAGAGAGACCCAGTACTTC. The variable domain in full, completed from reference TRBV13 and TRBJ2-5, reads AAGVIQSPRHLIKEKRETATLKCYPIPRHDTVYWYQQGPGQDPQFLISFYEKMQSDKGSIPDRFSAQQFSDYHSELNMSSLELGDSALYFCASSSTGDLSRETQYFGPGTRLLVL.

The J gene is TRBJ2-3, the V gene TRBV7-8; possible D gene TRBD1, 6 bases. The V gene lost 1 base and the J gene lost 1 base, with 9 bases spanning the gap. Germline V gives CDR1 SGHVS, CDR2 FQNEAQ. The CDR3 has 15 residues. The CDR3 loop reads CASSLGGRGTDTQYF. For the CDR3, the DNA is TGTGCCAGCAGCTTAGGGGGGCGCGGCACAGATACGCAGTATTTT. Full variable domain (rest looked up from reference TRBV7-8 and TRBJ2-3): GAGVSQSPRYKVAKRGQDVALRCDPISGHVSLFWYQQALGQGPEFLTYFQNEAQLDKSGLPSDRFFAERPEGSVSTLKIQRTQQEDSAVYLCASSLGGRGTDTQYFGPGTRLTVL.

As DNA, the CDR3 is TGTGCCAGCAGCTTGGTACCGACAGGGTTGAGTGAAAAACTGTTTTTT. It encodes CASSLVPTGLSEKLFF. The chain employs TRBV5-4 and TRBJ1-4; the match to TRBD1 covers 7 bases. The trim removed 0 bases at V and 7 bases at J, leaving 9 bases unmatched. Germline-derived CDR1 and CDR2 are SGHNT and YYREEE (reference sequence). The CDR3 sequence is 16 residues long.

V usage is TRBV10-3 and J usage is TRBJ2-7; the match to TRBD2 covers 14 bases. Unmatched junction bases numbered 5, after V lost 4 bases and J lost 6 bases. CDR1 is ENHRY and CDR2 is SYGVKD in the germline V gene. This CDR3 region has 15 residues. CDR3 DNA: TGTGCCATCAGTGGGGACGGACTAGCGGGAGGCGAGCAGTACTTC. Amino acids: CAISGDGLAGGEQYF.

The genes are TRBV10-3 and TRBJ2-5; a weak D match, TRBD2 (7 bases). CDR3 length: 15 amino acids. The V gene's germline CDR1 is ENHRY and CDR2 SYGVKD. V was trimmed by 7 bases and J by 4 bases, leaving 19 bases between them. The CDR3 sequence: CAIKSQGGPLETQYF. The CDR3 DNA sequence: TGTGCCATCAAGTCACAGGGAGGGCCGTTAGAGACCCAGTACTTC.

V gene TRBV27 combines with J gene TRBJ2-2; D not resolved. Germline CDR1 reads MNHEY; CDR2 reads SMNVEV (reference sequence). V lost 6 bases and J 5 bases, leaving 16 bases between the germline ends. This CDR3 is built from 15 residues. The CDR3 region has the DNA TGTGCCAGCAGAATAGAGGCCCGAAGGACCGGGGAGCTGTTTTTT. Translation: CASRIEARRTGELFF.

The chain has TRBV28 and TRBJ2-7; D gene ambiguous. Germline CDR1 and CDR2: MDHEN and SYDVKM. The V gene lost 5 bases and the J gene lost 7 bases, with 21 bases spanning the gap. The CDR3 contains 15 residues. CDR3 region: CASSPTPTLPWEQYF. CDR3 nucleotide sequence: TGTGCCAGCAGTCCTACCCCGACACTTCCATGGGAGCAGTACTTC.

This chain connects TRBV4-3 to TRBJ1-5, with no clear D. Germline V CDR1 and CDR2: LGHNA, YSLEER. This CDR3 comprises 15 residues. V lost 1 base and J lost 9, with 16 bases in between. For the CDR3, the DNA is TGCGCCAGCAGCCAAGGGAGGACCGGTGGTTGGCCCCAGCATTTT. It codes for CASSQGRTGGWPQHF.

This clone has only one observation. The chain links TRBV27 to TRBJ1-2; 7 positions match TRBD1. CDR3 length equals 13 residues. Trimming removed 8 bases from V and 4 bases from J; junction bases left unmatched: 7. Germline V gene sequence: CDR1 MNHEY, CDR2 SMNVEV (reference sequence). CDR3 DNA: TGTGCCAGCTCGACCCGGGACAGCTATGGCTACACCTTC. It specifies CASSTRDSYGYTF.

The CDR3 loop reads CASSHAENTGELFF. The CDR3 DNA reads as TGCGCCAGCAGCCACGCAGAGAACACCGGGGAGCTGTTTTTT. This chain joins TRBV4-3 and TRBJ2-2; no reliable D call. The CDR3 totals 14 residues. Germline V gene sequence: CDR1 LGHNA, CDR2 YSLEER. V shed 3 bases and J shed 1 base, with 6 bases lying between them.

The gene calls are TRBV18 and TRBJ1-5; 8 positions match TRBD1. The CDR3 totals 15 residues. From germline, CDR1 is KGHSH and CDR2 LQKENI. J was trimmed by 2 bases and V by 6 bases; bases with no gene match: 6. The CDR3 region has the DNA TGTGCCAGCTCGTCGACAGGGGTTGGCAATCAGCCCCAGCATTTT. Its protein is CASSSTGVGNQPQHF.

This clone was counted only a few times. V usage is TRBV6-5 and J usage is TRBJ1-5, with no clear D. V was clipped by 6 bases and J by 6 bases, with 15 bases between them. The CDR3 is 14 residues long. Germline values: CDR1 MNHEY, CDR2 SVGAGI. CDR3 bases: TGTGCCAGCAGGAGGGTGTCGGGGAGTCAGCCCCAGCATTTT. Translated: CASRRVSGSQPQHF.

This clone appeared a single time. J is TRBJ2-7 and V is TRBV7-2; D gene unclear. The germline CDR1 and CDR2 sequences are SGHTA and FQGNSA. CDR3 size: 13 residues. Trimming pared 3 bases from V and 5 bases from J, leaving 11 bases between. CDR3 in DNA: TGTGCCAGCAGCTTCGACATTGGCGACGAGCAGTACTTC. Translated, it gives CASSFDIGDEQYF.

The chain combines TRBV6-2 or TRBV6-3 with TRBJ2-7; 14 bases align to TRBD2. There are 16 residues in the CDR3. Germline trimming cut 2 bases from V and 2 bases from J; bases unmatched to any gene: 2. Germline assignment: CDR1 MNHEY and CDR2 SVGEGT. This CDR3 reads CASSYGTSGSTYEQYF. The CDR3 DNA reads TGTGCCAGCAGTTACGGGACTAGCGGGAGTACCTACGAGCAGTACTTC.

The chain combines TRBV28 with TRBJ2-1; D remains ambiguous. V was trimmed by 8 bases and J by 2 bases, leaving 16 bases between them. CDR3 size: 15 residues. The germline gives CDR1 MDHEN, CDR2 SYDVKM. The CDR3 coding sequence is TGTGCCAGCCGAAGCCCATCTACCCCCTACAATGAGCAGTTCTTC. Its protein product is CASRSPSTPYNEQFF.

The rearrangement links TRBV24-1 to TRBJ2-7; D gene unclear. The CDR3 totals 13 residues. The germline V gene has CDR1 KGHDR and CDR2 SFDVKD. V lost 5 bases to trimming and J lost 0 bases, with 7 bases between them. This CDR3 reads CATSGANSYEQYF. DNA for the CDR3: TGTGCCACCAGTGGGGCGAACTCCTACGAGCAGTACTTC.